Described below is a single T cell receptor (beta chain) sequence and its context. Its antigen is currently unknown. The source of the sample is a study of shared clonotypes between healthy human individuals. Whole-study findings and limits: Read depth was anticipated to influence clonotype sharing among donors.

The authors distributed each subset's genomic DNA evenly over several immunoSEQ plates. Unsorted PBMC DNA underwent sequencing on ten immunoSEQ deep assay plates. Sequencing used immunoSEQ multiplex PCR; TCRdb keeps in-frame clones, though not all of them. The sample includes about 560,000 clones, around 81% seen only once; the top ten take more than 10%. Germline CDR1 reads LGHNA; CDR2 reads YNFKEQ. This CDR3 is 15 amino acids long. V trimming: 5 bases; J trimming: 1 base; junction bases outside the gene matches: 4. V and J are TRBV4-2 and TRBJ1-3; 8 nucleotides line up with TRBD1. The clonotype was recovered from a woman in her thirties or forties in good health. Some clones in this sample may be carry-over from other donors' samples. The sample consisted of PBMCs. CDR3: CASSGRQGSGNTIYF. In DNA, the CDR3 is TGTGCCAGCAGCGGGCGACAGGGGTCTGGAAACACCATATATTTT.